This T cell receptor (beta chain) was retrieved from a study of blood T cell repertoires in COVID-19. Study-wide background: Some COVID-19 samples were acute and others convalescent; all came from the United States, Italy and Spain. Nucleic acid was either cDNA or gDNA, and it came from T cells, B-cell-depleted T cells, or PBMCs.

In the authors' methods: From reference gene primer amplification, estimates of nucleated cell counts were derived. This table comes from immunoSEQ multiplex PCR, and its TCRdb copy is limited to in-frame clones, with some not included. V and J calls and clone size are given by that table; D and trimming were obtained from the DNA. Of about 120,000 clones listed, about 80% are singletons. Looked up from germline, CDR1 is SNHLY and CDR2 is FYNNEI. This CDR3 is built from 17 residues. Trimming took off 0 bases at V and 1 base at J, with 16 bases between the two ends. V usage is TRBV2 and J usage is TRBJ2-7; D remains ambiguous. The sequence derives from a human donor in a cohort sampled during active COVID-19. Sequences were obtained from peripheral blood. For the CDR3, the DNA is TGTGCCAGCAGTGAAGCGGGTCTGCGCGGAAAATCCTACGAGCAGTACTTC. Amino acid sequence: CASSEAGLRGKSYEQYF. Complete variable domain (other parts from reference TRBV2 and TRBJ2-7): EPEVTQTPSHQVTQMGQEVILRCVPISNHLYFYWYRQILGQKVEFLVSFYNNEISEKSEIFDDQFSVERPDGSNFTLKIRSTKLEDSAMYFCASSEAGLRGKSYEQYFGPGTRLTVT.